The clone carrying this T cell receptor (beta chain) occurred once. Antigen unknown. Naive CD8 cells were CD45RO-negative, positively selected for CCR7, excluding terminally differentiated effector memory CD45RA+ cells. Donors, healthy HIV-negative adults, lacked recent acute infections or vaccinations. The data derive from a study of shared clonotypes between healthy human individuals. Study-wide results and limits: Sequencing depth was predicted to influence how clonotypes are shared among donors. Genetic and exposure-history diversity was limited by the small donor number.

Investigators spread the genomic DNA of each subset evenly over several immunoSEQ plates. Clones were read by immunoSEQ multiplex PCR, and TCRdb kept only the in-frame ones, dropping some. The data contain 1.5 million to 2.5 million clones, over 85% of them seen just once; the ten biggest clones take up 0.95% to 1.5%. This CDR3 has 18 amino acids. V lost 4 bases, J lost 7 bases, and 20 bases stayed unmatched. CDR1 and CDR2 from the germline V gene are LGHNA and YSLEER. The sequenced sample was naive CD8+ T cells sorted from blood. V gene TRBV4-3 combines with J gene TRBJ2-3; 7 bases fit TRBD2. The TCR comes from a man between 18 and 29 years old in good health. The CDR3: CASSRRRAGVWVKNTQYF. The CDR3, as DNA: TGCGCCAGCAGCCGAAGGCGGGCGGGAGTTTGGGTCAAGAATACGCAGTATTTT.